One T cell receptor (beta chain) is described in this entry. No cognate antigen has been identified for it. There are no base qualities to consult, and no much larger clone falls within one base. The germline V gene sets CDR1 to LGHNA and CDR2 to YNFKEQ. Counted from cysteine to phenylalanine, this CDR3 has 16 amino acids. CDR3 DNA is the only sequence kept; it has 48 bases, read in frame from the first base. V is cut by 3 bases and J by 2 bases, and the space between the germline ends is 14 bases. The Quick-DNA Microprep Kit was used to extract genomic DNA from the sorted cells. TCRbeta DNA was amplified with the immunoSEQ hsTCRbeta kit following the manufacturer's protocol. An Illumina MiSeq instrument was used to sequence the TCRbeta libraries. Processing in the source paper ran as follows. Removing out-of-frame sequences left roughly 2.4 million distinct TCRbeta sequences, an average of roughly 68,000 per individual. Each individual was scored by the count of 150 to 200 previously reported CMV-associated TCRbeta sequences and the total productive distinct TCRbeta count. A beta-binomial model was reimplemented in Python, and scikit-learn random forests with default parameters were trained on data from the US cohort. Classifier performance on the Belgian cohort was reported as the median AUC with percentile confidence intervals calculated over 10,000 bootstrap iterations. TCRdb's version of the immuneACCESS table is confined to in-frame rearrangements and falls short of the full clone set. An unresolved V gene accounts for under half of the shortfall where checked; the remainder is of unknown origin. V and J calls and clone size are copied from that table; D and trimming were computed from the DNA. The sample profile shows 50,000 to 60,000 clones; 65% to 85% of them were found once. The ten largest make up roughly 0.6% of the sample.

This record comes from a study of memory CD4+ T cells and cytomegalovirus serostatus (dated 2019 in TCRdb). A note on the overall study: The 35 or so healthy Belgian adults in the cohort included 9 who were CMV seropositive and approximately 24 who were CMV seronegative. CD4+ memory TCRbeta repertoires of a Belgian cohort with known cytomegalovirus serostatus were sequenced in order to replicate a published TCR-based CMV serostatus classifier. The investigation overall reported the following: Results were interpreted as suggesting that the CMV-associated TCR signature is largely present in the CD4+ memory repertoire. Only CD4+CD45RO+ memory cells were sequenced, unlike the original study, which covered naive and memory CD4+ and CD8+ populations. Among the 164 previously reported CMV-associated TCRbeta sequences, some 69 showed up in the CD4+ memory repertoires, with each one found in between one and five individuals. The original-framework classifier achieved a median bootstrapped AUC of approximately 0.94 with a 95% CI of 0.76-1.00 on the Belgian cohort. For CMV serostatus prediction, a median bootstrapped AUC of approximately 0.95 was reached with the original framework, and a median bootstrapped AUC of about 0.9 was reached with a US-trained random forest.

Single viable CD3+CD4+CD8-CD45RO+ cells were sorted as memory CD4+ T cells on a FACSAria II. CMV serostatus was determined with a Roche Elecsys assay detecting serum IgG against CMV pp150, pp28, p38 and p52. After thawing, total CD4+ T cells were enriched by positive selection with CD4 magnetic microbeads. The samples came from a different study that was designed specifically to examine the CD4+ T cell memory repertoire. Following standard operating procedures, peripheral blood mononuclear cells were isolated and cryopreserved, while serum was kept at -80 degrees C. The staining used CD3-PerCP (BW264/56), CD4-APC (RPA-T4), CD45RO-PE (UCHT1) and CD8-Pacific Orange (3B5) antibodies, and Sytox blue was used to exclude non-viable cells.

The sequence links TRBV4-2 to TRBJ1-3; D gene: possibly TRBD1, on 6 matching bases. The receptor was isolated from an adult in good health and CMV-seronegative. Sequenced material: memory CD4+ T cells from blood. The nucleotide sequence is given as TGTGCCAGCAGCCAGGGTGCGGGGGGCCCTGGAAACACCATATATTTT. The resulting protein is CASSQGAGGPGNTIYF.